Shown below are 22 T cell receptor beta chains from a single sample sequenced in a study of CD8+ T cells in alopecia areata. After isolation, RNA underwent reverse transcription to generate cDNA as the sequencing template. Sequencing was performed with immunoSEQ multiplex PCR; in TCRdb, only in-frame clones are kept and a portion is missing. The table has about 100,000 clones, approximately 63% seen once. The sample's treatment: oral pan-JAK inhibitor, 5-10 mg twice daily. The sequenced sample was CD8+ T cells sorted from blood, obtained at approximately week 56, from a patient treated with tofacitinib. Receptors were obtained from a human donor with alopecia areata.

The chain uses TRBV25-1 and TRBJ1-2; D unresolved. Germline V gene sequence: CDR1 MGHDK, CDR2 SYGVNS. Trimming removed 3 bases at V and 8 bases at J, with 10 bases between. This CDR3 is built from 12 residues. The CDR3 spells CASSDAKAGYTF. DNA of the CDR3: TGTGCCAGCAGTGACGCAAAGGCGGGCTACACCTTC.

The chain links TRBV7-3 to TRBJ2-3; 7 nucleotides align to TRBD1. This CDR3 is built from 16 residues. V lost 7 bases, J lost 2 bases, and 12 bases stayed unmatched. Germline V lookup: CDR1 SGHTA, CDR2 FQGTGA. The DNA for the CDR3 is TGTGCCAGCACCCACCTCCTACAGGGGCCCACAGATACGCAGTATTTT. This codes for CASTHLLQGPTDTQYF.

J is TRBJ2-7 and V is TRBV7-9, with a possible D match to TRBD1 (8 bases). CDR1 and CDR2 from the germline V gene are SEHNR and FQNEAQ (reference sequence). V was cut by 5 bases and J by 3 bases, with 23 bases left in between. This CDR3 is 17 amino acids long. The CDR3 protein is CASSTTDGGTGGYEQYF. The CDR3 DNA reads as TGTGCCAGCAGCACAACGGACGGGGGGACAGGAGGCTACGAGCAGTACTTC.

The chain carries TRBV12-5 and TRBJ1-1; D unclear. The CDR3 runs 13 residues. V lost 7 bases and J lost 3, with 12 bases in between. Germline loops: CDR1 LGHNT, CDR2 FRNRAP. The CDR3 loop is CASAFSQDTEAFF. CDR3 nucleotides: TGTGCTAGTGCTTTTAGTCAGGACACTGAAGCTTTCTTT.

This sequence joins TRBV5-1 and TRBJ2-7; D not certain. Germline V gene sequence: CDR1 SGHRS, CDR2 YFSETQ. The V end lost 0 bases, the J end lost 0 bases, and 7 bases lay between the germline ends. The CDR3 has 14 residues. CDR3: CASSLVSSSYEQYF. The CDR3 DNA follows: TGCGCCAGCAGCTTGGTTTCTAGCTCCTACGAGCAGTACTTC.

The chain couples TRBV9 to TRBJ1-2; a weak D match, TRBD1 (6 bases). The length of the CDR3 is 12 residues. Trimming pared 4 bases from V and 6 bases from J, leaving 10 bases between. CDR1 and CDR2 from the germline V gene are SGDLS and YYNGEE. CDR3 residues: CASSRRTDGYTF. The CDR3, as DNA: TGTGCCAGCAGCAGGCGGACAGATGGCTACACCTTC.

This clone appeared a few times. The rearrangement uses TRBV15 and TRBJ1-1; D may be TRBD1 (6 bases). The CDR3 covers 15 residues. Germline lookup yields CDR1 LNHNV and CDR2 YYDKDF (reference sequence). V shed 5 bases and J shed 4 bases, with 17 bases lying between them. The CDR3 region is CATSPTRGSGTEAFF. The CDR3 nucleotides are TGTGCCACCAGCCCCACCAGGGGTTCGGGCACTGAAGCTTTCTTT.

The rearrangement joins TRBV19 to TRBJ2-3; no definite D call. The CDR3 runs 15 residues. V lost 7 bases and J 1 base, leaving 15 bases between the germline ends. Germline-derived CDR1 and CDR2 are LNHDA and SQIVND (reference sequence). This CDR3 reads CASTQFSGGTDTQYF. CDR3 bases: TGTGCCAGTACACAGTTTTCTGGCGGCACAGATACGCAGTATTTT. Combining the CDR3 with reference TRBV19 and TRBJ2-3 gives the whole variable domain DGGITQSPKYLFRKEGQNVTLSCEQNLNHDAMYWYRQDPGQGLRLIYYSQIVNDFQKGDIAEGYSVSREKKESFPLTVTSAQKNPTAFYLCASTQFSGGTDTQYFGPGTRLTVL.

This clone turned up a few times. In nucleotides, the CDR3 is TGTGCCAGCAGTGAAGAGGGGACATCTAAAGGACAGTACTTC. Translation: CASSEEGTSKGQYF. The chain couples TRBV2 to TRBJ2-7; D is possibly TRBD1 (6 bases). CDR3 length: 14 residues. Deletions cut 1 base from V and 10 bases from J, with 17 bases between. CDR1 and CDR2 (germline): SNHLY, FYNNEI.

The chain joins TRBV30 to TRBJ2-3, with a weak D call TRBD1 (5 bases). The CDR3 extends over 12 amino acids. Germline-derived CDR1 and CDR2 are GTSNPN and SVGIG (reference sequence). Deletions cut 5 bases from V and 4 bases from J, with 10 bases between. CDR3 coding DNA: TGTGCCTGGTCTCAGACAGCAGATACGCAGTATTTT. Protein sequence: CAWSQTADTQYF.

This clone turned up a few times. The chain is built from TRBV5-1 and TRBJ2-1; the match to TRBD2 covers 8 bases. After removal of 3 bases from V and 5 bases from J, the junction contained 4 bases not matched to a gene. From germline, CDR1 is SGHRS and CDR2 YFSETQ. CDR3 length: 14 amino acids. The CDR3 loop reads CASSWSGGDNEQFF. The CDR3 region has the DNA TGCGCCAGCAGCTGGAGCGGGGGAGACAATGAGCAGTTCTTC.

V and J are TRBV4-1 and TRBJ1-6; unclear D gene. Trimming cost V 1 base and J 4 bases, with 11 bases left between them. The CDR3 loop spans 16 amino acids. Germline assignment: CDR1 MGHRA and CDR2 YSYEKL. The CDR3, as DNA: TGCGCCAGCAGCCAAGGTTCAGTCCTTTATAATTCACCCCTCCACTTT. It yields the protein CASSQGSVLYNSPLHF.

This clone was detected a few times. The chain couples TRBV7-9 to TRBJ2-7; D remains unclear. Germline V CDR1 and CDR2: SEHNR, FQNEAQ (reference sequence). Trimming pared 3 bases from V and 3 bases from J, leaving 3 bases between. This CDR3 is built from 11 residues. The CDR3 bases are TGTGCCAGCAGCTTCAACTACGAGCAGTACTTC. The encoded protein is CASSFNYEQYF.

The chain joins TRBV10-3 to TRBJ1-2; D not certain. The CDR3 spans 16 residues. V gave up 0 bases and J gave up 0 bases, with 11 bases separating them. CDR1 and CDR2 (germline): ENHRY, SYGVKD. This CDR3 is CAISESMGNPNYGYTF. The CDR3 coding sequence is TGTGCCATCAGTGAGTCTATGGGGAATCCTAACTATGGCTACACCTTC.

V usage is TRBV18 and J usage is TRBJ1-2; the D is unclear. Germline V gives CDR1 KGHSH, CDR2 LQKENI. Between the trimmed V and J ends, which lost 2 bases and 5 bases, there was a span of 3 bases. The CDR3 consists of 11 residues. CDR3 coding DNA: TGTGCCAGCTCACCAGATTATGGCTACACCTTC. Protein product: CASSPDYGYTF.

The genes are TRBV10-3 and TRBJ2-7; no clear D. The germline V and J ends were trimmed by 0 bases and 3 bases, with 3 bases remaining between them. CDR1 is ENHRY and CDR2 is SYGVKD in the germline V gene. This CDR3 contains 12 residues. CDR3 protein: CAISESDYEQYF. The CDR3 DNA is TGTGCCATCAGTGAGTCCGACTACGAGCAGTACTTC.

The chain joins TRBV6-4 to TRBJ2-3; 7 positions agree with TRBD1. The V and J ends lost 5 bases and 1 base, in that order; junction bases with no gene match: 9. The CDR3 has 16 residues. The germline gives CDR1 MRHNA, CDR2 SNTAGT. CDR3 sequence: CASSPKFQGGTDTQYF. CDR3 in DNA: TGTGCCAGCAGTCCTAAATTCCAGGGGGGCACAGATACGCAGTATTTT.

The chain couples TRBV2 to TRBJ1-5; 7 bases are a match to TRBD1. CDR1 is SNHLY and CDR2 is FYNNEI in the germline V gene. This CDR3 has 16 residues. V lost 4 bases and J lost 0; bases outside the gene matches: 6. As DNA, the CDR3 is TGTGCCAGCAGTGTCGCCAGGGGGTATAGCAATCAGCCCCAGCATTTT. As protein: CASSVARGYSNQPQHF. Drawing the rest from reference TRBV2 and TRBJ1-5, the complete variable domain is EPEVTQTPSHQVTQMGQEVILRCVPISNHLYFYWYRQILGQKVEFLVSFYNNEISEKSEIFDDQFSVERPDGSNFTLKIRSTKLEDSAMYFCASSVARGYSNQPQHFGDGTRLSIL.

The chain couples TRBV25-1 to TRBJ2-7, with D tentatively TRBD1 (6 bases). This CDR3 contains 13 residues. The germline V and J ends were trimmed by 10 bases and 0 bases, with 13 bases remaining between them. Germline CDR1 reads MGHDK; CDR2 reads SYGVNS. The CDR3 DNA is TGTGCCACCCGGACAGCGAGCTCCTACGAGCAGTACTTC. Amino acids: CATRTASSYEQYF.

This clone was seen just once. The genes are TRBV30 and TRBJ1-5, with D perhaps matching TRBD1 (6 bases). This CDR3 has 14 residues. The V end lost 1 base, the J end lost 2 bases, and 9 bases lay between the germline ends. Germline V gene sequence: CDR1 GTSNPN, CDR2 SVGIG (reference sequence). DNA of the CDR3: TGTGCCTGGAGTGCAGGGGCCGGCAATCAGCCCCAGCATTTT. It yields the protein CAWSAGAGNQPQHF.

This chain joins TRBV15 and TRBJ1-1; the D is unclear. The CDR3 length is 14 residues. The V end lost 3 bases, the J end lost 2 bases, and 10 bases lay between the germline ends. Germline loops: CDR1 LNHNV, CDR2 YYDKDF (reference sequence). The CDR3 sequence is CATSRNRENTEAFF. In nucleotides, the CDR3 is TGTGCCACCAGCAGGAACCGGGAAAACACTGAAGCTTTCTTT. The whole variable domain, filled in from reference TRBV15 and TRBJ1-1, reads DAMVIQNPRYQVTQFGKPVTLSCSQTLNHNVMYWYQQKSSQAPKLLFHYYDKDFNNEADTPDNFQSRRPNTSFCFLDIRSPGLGDTAMYLCATSRNRENTEAFFGQGTRLTVV.

This clone was observed once. V and J are TRBV7-2 and TRBJ2-4; no definite D call. The CDR3 runs to 17 residues. Trimming cost V 1 base and J 8 bases, with 21 bases left between them. In germline, CDR1 is SGHTA, CDR2 FQGNSA. The CDR3 sequence is CASSLDGSTFPSDIQYF. CDR3 coding DNA: TGTGCCAGCAGCTTAGATGGGTCTACCTTCCCCTCTGACATTCAGTACTTC.